The source of this T cell receptor beta chain is a study of spatial heterogeneity in lung cancer (dated by TCRdb to about 2019). Concerning the study at large: Beta-chain transcripts were consistently detected in greater numbers than alpha-chain transcripts, which likely reflects a higher abundance of beta-chain transcripts. In the raw uncorrected reads, each unique combination of TCR and UMI appeared on average more than ten times. In non-small cell lung cancer, the study quantitatively compared TCR alpha and beta repertoires across several tumor regions, matched nontumor lung, and blood. The study linked features of the TCR repertoire to counts of nonsynonymous mutations, which were determined by whole-exome sequencing of tumor tissue. Both alpha and beta chains were TCR-sequenced in samples taken at surgery, namely 220 tumor regions, 61 to 65 matched nontumor lung samples and 45 to 60 PBMC samples.

Library method: 5' RACE. The instrument given in TCRdb is NextSeq 500. In the TCR library protocol, a unique molecular identifier was attached to each TCR cDNA molecule so that PCR and sequencing errors could be corrected. Concerning the study's data processing: TCR identification, UMI-based error correction and CDR3 extraction were performed with Decombinator tools. Expanded TCRs were defined as those above a frequency of 2 per 1,000, corresponding to the top 1% of the tumor frequency distribution. Rényi diversity was computed with the R vegan package after subsampling each repertoire 100 times to 5,000 TCRs. To build CDR3 similarity networks, amino acid triplet string-kernel similarity was used, and CDR3s were connected when their pairwise similarity was above 0.82. The public reads were reprocessed in TCRdb via fastp at Q25 and MiXCR, keeping in-frame beta chains. Entries that share a CDR3 protein sequence are merged under the most common genes and DNA. The V and J calls were determined by TCRdb, not by the authors. The sample table shows about 21,000 distinct CDR3 sequences, and about 4.5% are seen once. The ten top clones hold 6.5% to 9% of the sample.

CDR3 length: 14 amino acids, cysteine to phenylalanine. The read is trimmed to its CDR3 DNA, 42 bases read in frame from base 1. After removal of 7 bases from V and 1 base from J, the junction retains 7 bases not matched to a gene. Reading the germline V gene (reference sequence) gives CDR1 DFQATT and CDR2 SNEGSKA. This specimen's time point label, interpreted: sample taken at primary tumor resection. Samples were obtained from about 75 patients with early-stage, untreated non-small cell lung cancer from the lung TRACERx cohort. Without any cell sorting, TCR sequencing was performed on whole RNA extracted either from tumor and nontumor lung tissue or from cryopreserved PBMC samples. Only patients for whom sufficient RNA was available from at least two tumor regions were selected for TCR sequencing. The table lists this clonotype with many counts. The clone's antigen remains unknown. Per-base quality was not reported, and no clone a single base away is much larger than it.

Beyond this particular receptor, the publication reports: Ubiquitous expanded tumor TCRs were detected in blood more often at tumor resection than at routine follow-up. Additional single-cell paired TCR alpha and beta sequencing was considered necessary to confirm, at a functional level, the hypothesis that regional TCRs recognize regional mutations.

The sample consisted of PBMCs, taken at surgery. Here the chain combines TRBV20-1 and TRBJ1-5, with TRBD1 identical over 7 junction bases. This TCR came from a male donor with early-stage non-small cell lung cancer. The encoded CDR3 is CSVETGLSNQPQHF. The sequence in DNA is TGCAGTGTCGAGACAGGGCTAAGCAATCAGCCCCAGCATTTT.